This T cell receptor beta chain was recorded in a study of blood T cell repertoires in COVID-19. The table came from immunoSEQ multiplex PCR; TCRdb's copy has only in-frame clones and leaves some out. The sample lists about 60,000 clones; roughly 79% were seen once. Germline CDR1 LNHDA, CDR2 SQIVND (reference sequence). CDR3 length: 17 residues. V was clipped by 4 bases and J by 0 bases, with 18 bases between them. V gene TRBV19 combines with J gene TRBJ1-2; no definite D call. This receptor was identified in a human donor in a cohort sampled during active COVID-19. The specimen was peripheral blood. The CDR3 loop reads CASSKGDRRRSNYGYTF. The CDR3, as DNA: TGTGCCAGTAGTAAGGGCGACCGCAGGAGGTCTAACTATGGCTACACCTTC.